Following are 8 T cell receptor beta chains from one sample sequenced in a study of blood T cells in healthy people across ages. A J-beta primer mix and a sample-barcoded 5' primer were used in a second PCR of about 7 to 12 cycles. TCRdb redid the calling of the 5' RACE reads with MiXCR, one entry per CDR3 protein. The repertoire consists of over a million distinct CDR3 sequences, with under 55% occurring once and the leading ten covering approximately 17%. The sample taken for sequencing was blood. All receptors derive from a woman between 55 and 75 years old in good health.

The chain links TRBV27 to TRBJ2-7; 7 bases line up with TRBD2. The CDR3 runs 14 residues. J gave up 2 bases and V 6 bases, and 7 bases lay outside the gene matches. Germline V lookup: CDR1 MNHEY, CDR2 SMNVEV (reference sequence). CDR3 residues: CASSIAGPTYEQYF. The CDR3 nucleotides are TGTGCCAGCAGCATAGCGGGCCCTACCTACGAGCAGTACTTC.

V is TRBV4-1 and J is TRBJ1-2, with D maybe TRBD1 (5 bases). Germline values: CDR1 MGHRA, CDR2 YSYEKL. This CDR3 is built from 17 residues. V lost 0 bases, J lost 3 bases, and 17 bases lay in between. CDR3 sequence (DNA): TGCGCCAGCAGCCAAGATGGGGGGAGTTTATACGACTATGGCTACACCTTC. It codes for CASSQDGGSLYDYGYTF.

J is TRBJ2-7 and V is TRBV4-2; 11 bases fit TRBD2. This CDR3 is built from 16 residues. The trim removed 3 bases at V and 2 bases at J, leaving 6 bases unmatched. Germline CDR1 is LGHNA and CDR2 is YNFKEQ. CDR3 protein: CASSHGGTSGAYEQYF. The CDR3 bases are TGTGCCAGCAGCCATGGGGGGACTAGCGGCGCCTACGAGCAGTACTTC.

For this clonotype: An end of the junction does not agree with germline; a read error may underlie this. CDR3 sequence reads: CASREFGPGEQYF. CDR3 sequence (DNA): TGTGCCAGCAGGGAATTCGGACCCGGCGAGCAGTACTTC. The chain carries TRBV25-1 and TRBJ2-7; D is unclear. The CDR3 is 13 residues long. The germline V gene has CDR1 MGHDK and CDR2 SYGVNS.

On this clonotype itself: An end of the junction differs from the germline gene, which may be a read error. This chain connects TRBV6-1 to TRBJ2-6, with TRBD1 as a possible D gene (6 bases). The CDR3 is 14 amino acids. CDR1 MNHNS and CDR2 SASEGT come from the germline V gene. Here the CDR3 reads CASRQGSGANVLIF. The CDR3 DNA follows: TGTGCCAGCAGGCAGGGGTCTGGGGCCAACGTCCTGATTTTC.

The CDR3 DNA follows: TGCGCCAGCAGTGACCCCGGACAGGGCTACACCTTC. This translates into CASSDPGQGYTF. This chain connects TRBV10-2 to TRBJ1-2, with D perhaps matching TRBD1 (6 bases). Trimming pared 3 bases from V and 8 bases from J, leaving 10 bases between. The CDR3 is made up of 12 amino acids. Germline V gives CDR1 WSHSY, CDR2 SAAADI.

V gene TRBV29-1 combines with J gene TRBJ2-3, with D maybe TRBD2 (6 bases). The CDR3 totals 14 residues. The germline V gene encodes CDR1 SQVTM and CDR2 ANQGSEA. The V and J ends lost 8 bases and 0 bases respectively, with 15 bases between them. This CDR3 reads CSLRTTSSTDTQYF. The CDR3 DNA reads as TGCAGCCTAAGGACTACCTCTAGCACAGATACGCAGTATTTT.

The chain is built from TRBV20-1 and TRBJ2-1, with unresolved D. The V end was cut by 3 bases, the J end by 2 bases, with 17 bases between. Germline loops: CDR1 DFQATT, CDR2 SNEGSKA (reference sequence). There are 16 residues in the CDR3. CDR3: CSASPPRLATYNEQFF. CDR3 sequence (DNA): TGCAGTGCTAGCCCCCCGAGGCTGGCGACCTACAATGAGCAGTTCTTC.